This paragraph covers one TCR beta chain sequence. What antigen it recognizes has not been identified. No base qualities exist here, and no much larger clone lies one base off it. The cohort was made up of under 800 healthy bone marrow donors. At the time of sampling, all cohort members were nominally healthy, though unrecorded immune exposures were likely present. The donor tested CMV seronegative and was one of the 352 seronegative cohort members. Each donor provided a peripheral blood sample, and peripheral blood mononuclear cells were used for TCR beta sequencing. The Qiagen DNeasy Blood Extraction Kit was used to extract genomic DNA from the blood cell samples. Unmatched junction bases come to 6, with V trimmed by 5 bases and J by 5 bases. Spanning cysteine to phenylalanine, the CDR3 consists of 15 amino acids. Only CDR3 DNA is held: 45 bases, read in frame from base 1. CDR1 and CDR2 are drawn from the germline V gene (reference sequence): SSHAT, FNYEAQ.

These data are taken from a study of cytomegalovirus exposure and HLA in healthy donors listed by TCRdb under 2017. Regarding the complete study: In an earlier analysis of 587 of the donors, 276 Gb of sequence data and 120 million or so unique TCR beta sequences from about 190 million T cells were reported. An early release covering about 600 HLA-typed donors comprised around 300 gigabases of sequencing data and tens of millions of unique TCR sequences. Of the 350 to 400 genotyped donors, about 80% fell in the genetic ancestry cluster associated with self-reported Caucasian donors. The study aimed to test whether cataloging public T cell receptors could reveal signatures of past pathogen exposure. Using immunosequencing, the study profiled T cell repertoires from 500 to 800 subjects and related those repertoires to cytomegalovirus serostatus. Along with the approximately 700-subject first cohort, a separate validation cohort of 120 different subjects was used. To predict cytomegalovirus infection status, the study brought together high-throughput TCR immunosequencing, statistical association of individual TCRs with disease status, and machine learning. To study patterns of TCR occurrence, a later analysis re-analyzed previously published TCR beta repertoires from around 660 donors and added high-resolution HLA genotyping. Rather than drawing on any new phenotypic data, the later analysis identified candidate immune exposures from TCR beta sequences and the way those sequences occurred across donors. An earlier analysis of about 600 of the donors used high-throughput TCR beta sequencing to judge whether each TCR beta V gene segment behaved as functional or pseudogenic. Donor age, sex, ethnicity and CMV serostatus were collected together with the repertoire data. A later genetic analysis took genome-wide SNP genotypes for about 60% of the roughly 670 donors and used that subset as a discovery cohort. All discovery cohort repertoires had been generated using a single sequencing platform. HLA typing covered class I and class II loci at four-digit resolution. Typing coverage varied by locus: roughly 629-640 donors for A, B, C, DRB1 and DQB1; approximately 520 for DQA1; about 600 for DPA1; around 490 for DPB1. Because of strong linkage in the cohort, four to six DR-DQ haplotypes were treated as single units for association and clustering. Among over 350 genotyped donors of the cohort, an average of 235,054 unique TCR beta nucleotide sequences were sequenced per donor, around 20% of them non-productive. The paper as a whole reports these results and caveats: Because counts were too low, approximately 18 rarely observed V segments, including chromosome 9 orphons, were excluded from the earlier analysis of 587 of the donors. In the study, about 150 TCR beta chains were listed as associated with cytomegalovirus. Correlated functional status among segregating V segments might be attributable to linkage disequilibrium, but an unknown experimental factor could not be ruled out. Presence/absence analyses assumed roughly uniform sequencing depth across donors, an assumption that may not hold. A later genetic analysis associated a missense DCLRE1C variant with V-gene and J-gene trimming of TCR beta chains, and an independent cohort replicated the association. The classifier was reported to diagnose cytomegalovirus status with high specificity and sensitivity in both the original cohort and the validation cohort. At a false discovery rate of 0.05, a later analysis linked around 17,000 TCR beta sequences to specific HLA alleles. The authors suggested that the approach could potentially be generalized to other disease states and immunological phenotypes. CMV serostatus was the only immune exposure information available for the cohort. A cluster of highly shared sequence variants was judged likely to represent a technical artifact of the sequencing pipeline. Some IMGT-functional V segments, including TRBV6-2 and TRBV6-3, could not be distinguished by the 87-base-pair reads and were therefore excluded. In a later analysis, HLA-associated TCR beta chains were found to be more clonally expanded and to have lower generation probabilities than equally common non-associated chains. According to a later analysis, most CMV-associated TCR beta chains appeared to be HLA-restricted, and the HLA associations seemed to be driven largely by CMV exposure. In a later analysis, TCR association rates were found to vary across HLA loci, with the most associated TCRs seen for DRB1 alleles and the fewest for HLA-C alleles. Several of the top co-occurrence clusters appeared to be linked to parvovirus B19, influenza, CMV and Epstein-Barr virus, according to a later analysis. The cohort was sequenced for TCR beta chains only, and without alpha or paired-chain data the features that could be detected were limited. Because HLA typing was unavailable for some donors at each locus, only the typed subset was used in association tests. In an earlier analysis of around 600 of the donors, most TCR beta V segments appeared in productive rearrangements about 87% or about 30% of the time, broadly matching IMGT annotations. A later genetic analysis reported fewer N-insertions in productive TCRs among donors in an Asian-associated ancestry cluster than the roughly 650-donor mean. Strong co-occurrence of HLA alleles, especially DR and DQ, made assigning TCR associations to individual alleles difficult. A few of the identified cytomegalovirus-associated TCR beta chains were confirmed in vitro to be specific for cytomegalovirus antigens. A further reported finding was that TCR beta sequences accurately predicted the HLA-A and HLA-B alleles for most subjects in the first cohort. Most TCR sequences were observed very rarely across donors, whereas some public TCRs were present in many individuals.

Library preparation was by the immunoSEQ multiplex PCR assay. For the multiplex PCR, a mixture combining 60 forward primers for TCR Vbeta segments and 13 reverse primers for TCR Jbeta segments was used. Amplification of the CDR3 region of rearranged TCR beta genes was performed with a multiplex PCR assay on genomic DNA. The amplified TCR beta libraries were sequenced on the Illumina HiSeq System as 87-base-pair reads. The paper's data handling went like this. Across the roughly 670 repertoires, a later analysis counted 78 million or so unique TCR beta chains, approximately 10 million of which were shared by at least two donors. A nearest-neighbor algorithm error-corrected the raw reads and collapsed the reads into unique sequences, merging closely related sequences to remove PCR and sequencing errors. To assign V, D and J gene segments, CDR3 sequences were aligned to IMGT reference sequences. For a sequence to be retained, a match of at least six nucleotides was required to both a V gene segment and a J gene segment. A rearrangement counted as productive if the CDR3 had no stop codons and remained in frame with V and J, and every other rearrangement counted as non-productive. CDR3 was defined according to IMGT convention as the region running from the second conserved V-encoded cysteine to the conserved J-encoded phenylalanine. Sequences without an unambiguous match to a single V gene segment were excluded from the earlier analysis of almost 600 of the donors. In an earlier analysis of some 590 of the donors, V segments were called functional above 56.7% productive rearrangements and were called segregating when the between-donor standard deviation exceeded 5%. To diagnose cytomegalovirus status from the catalog of TCR beta chain sequences, a statistical classification framework was built. In a later analysis, TCR nucleotide sequences were compared against IMGT/GENE-DB human TR gene sequences so that V and J genes could be assigned. A later analysis assigned CDR3 sequences and most-parsimonious VDJ recombination scenarios with the TCRdist pipeline. In a later analysis, every TCR beta chain was defined by the combination of its CDR3 amino acid sequence and its V-gene family, and reads without a unique V-gene family were dropped. As a way to deal with suspected cross-contamination and a sequencing artifact, a later analysis dropped over 550 nucleotide sequences that were highly shared and had low generation probability. In a later analysis, a clonal expansion index for each public chain was calculated from normalized within-repertoire ranks of inferred template counts. A later analysis computed generation probabilities with a VDJ recombination model fitted to out-of-frame rearrangements, and checked the results against IGoR. A later analysis scored TCR-TCR, TCR-HLA and TCR-CMV co-occurrence with hypergeometric tests, applying a repertoire-size bias correction to TCR pairs. A later analysis estimated false discovery rates by permuting HLA or CMV assignments 20 times. A later analysis grouped co-occurring TCRs with DBSCAN, adding TCRdist sequence similarity when clustering within HLA-allele-positive subsets. For co-occurrence clustering, repertoires with fewer than 30,000 or more than 120,000 public chains were excluded, along with 4 to 6 repertoires with anomalous nucleotide sharing. TCRdb obtained this table from immuneACCESS and retained in-frame rearrangements with V and J assigned. These tables miss some clones; where compared with another copy, unresolved V genes account for less than half of the shortfall, and the remainder is unexplained. V, J and clone size were drawn from that table, and D and trimming were deduced from the DNA. Within this sample are approximately 150,000 clones, with around 90% of them counted one time only. In total, the top ten clones hold 0.75% to 0.95% of the sample.

The sample taken for sequencing was PBMCs. The sequence derives from a woman in her twenties or thirties in good health and CMV-seronegative. The chain employs TRBV7-7 and TRBJ2-5, and TRBD2 matches 12 of the central bases. The DNA reads TGTGCCAGCAGCCCTAGCGGGGGGGTCGCTGAGACCCAGTACTTC. This encodes CASSPSGGVAETQYF.